This entry describes one T cell receptor (beta chain). CDR3 length: 14 residues. Germline assignment: CDR1 SGHDN and CDR2 FVKESK. J lost 6 bases, V lost 5 bases, and 5 bases had no gene match. Once RNA had been extracted, it was reverse transcribed into cDNA to act as the sequencing template. Method: immunoSEQ multiplex PCR; TCRdb's copy keeps in-frame clones and lacks some. The sample holds around 190,000 clones; 60% are singletons and the top ten take just over 1%. The sample belongs to a study of CD8+ T cells in alopecia areata. Study context: Tofacitinib administration persisted for 6 to 18 months, succeeded by 6 months off drug.

Treatment defined: oral pan-JAK inhibitor, 5-10 mg twice daily. As part of sample collection, lesional scalp punch biopsies and peripheral blood were taken from alopecia areata patients. This chain links TRBV14 with TRBJ2-4; 9 positions match TRBD1. The specimen comprised CD4+ T cells sorted from blood, sampled at week 24, from a patient treated with tofacitinib. The TCR originated in a human donor with alopecia areata. CDR3: CASSKGTGTNIQYF. The CDR3 DNA reads as TGTGCCAGCAGCAAAGGGACAGGGACAAACATTCAGTACTTC.